This TCR beta chain was documented in a study of T cells in Graves' hyperthyroidism and ophthalmopathy. RNA transcripts provided the source from which TCR beta CDR3 regions were amplified. HTBI primers were used for first-round RT-PCR of the TCR CDR3. TCRdb passed the multiplex PCR reads through MiXCR, listing each CDR3 protein once. The sample yields a few hundred thousand distinct CDR3 sequences, about an eighth seen once. Germline CDR1 MGHDK, CDR2 SYGVNS. The CDR3 runs 14 residues. V was clipped by 2 bases and J by 4 bases; unmatched bases: 0. This TCR was sampled from a woman aged 18-30 years with Graves' hyperthyroidism. Sequenced: blood. The gene calls are TRBV25-1 and TRBJ1-5, with 9 bases identical to TRBD1. As DNA, the CDR3 is TGTGCCAGCAGTGAAGGACAGGGGAATCAGCCCCAGCATTTT. Residues: CASSEGQGNQPQHF.